These T cell receptor beta chains were read from a single sample in a study of cytomegalovirus exposure and HLA in healthy donors. TCRdb's copy holds only in-frame clones and misses some; the assay was immunoSEQ multiplex PCR. Of 150,000 to 200,000 clones listed, roughly 74% are singletons. Source material: PBMCs. The source of these receptors is a woman aged 25 to 39 in good health and CMV-seropositive. Both conserved end residues are part of each CDR3. A D gene is named only where the DNA matches it firmly. Clone size, where shown, is once, few, many, or a class for clones that have expanded.

d_call: TRBD2
clone_size: -
cdr3_length: 19
v_call: TRBV2
j_call: TRBJ2-6
cdr3_nt: TGTGCCAGCCTTGGTCCCCATGGCGGGAGAAAGACTGGGGCCAACGTCCTGACTTTC
cdr3_aa: CASLGPHGGRKTGANVLTF

d_call: TRBD1
clone_size: -
cdr3_length: 19
v_call: TRBV5-6
j_call: TRBJ2-7
cdr3_nt: TGTGCCAGCAGCTCCCACTTAGAGGGGACAGGGGGCCCTCCGTACGAGCAGTACTTC
cdr3_aa: CASSSHLEGTGGPPYEQYF

d_call: TRBD2
clone_size: -
cdr3_length: 15
v_call: TRBV6-1
j_call: TRBJ2-1
cdr3_nt: TGTGCCACCCGGACTAGCGGGAATCCCTACAATGAGCAGTTCTTC
cdr3_aa: CATRTSGNPYNEQFF

d_call: -
clone_size: -
cdr3_length: 18
v_call: TRBV4-3
j_call: TRBJ2-3
cdr3_nt: TGCGCCAGCAGCCCTAGCGAAGCGGTACTAGCTAGCACAGATACGCAGTATTTT
cdr3_aa: CASSPSEAVLASTDTQYF

d_call: -
clone_size: -
cdr3_length: 14
v_call: TRBV9
j_call: TRBJ1-2
cdr3_nt: TGTGCCAGCAGCGTAGGTAACAGTAACTATGGCTACACCTTC
cdr3_aa: CASSVGNSNYGYTF

d_call: -
clone_size: -
cdr3_length: 16
v_call: TRBV27
j_call: TRBJ2-7
cdr3_nt: TGTGCCAGCGGCGGGGAGATGGGTACCGCTAGGTACGAGCAGTACTTC
cdr3_aa: CASGGEMGTARYEQYF

d_call: -
clone_size: few
cdr3_length: 15
v_call: TRBV5-6
j_call: TRBJ1-3
cdr3_nt: TGTGCCAGCAGCTGGGGGGGCCGGGCTGGAAACACCATATATTTT
cdr3_aa: CASSWGGRAGNTIYF

d_call: -
clone_size: -
cdr3_length: 14
v_call: TRBV6-5
j_call: TRBJ2-1
cdr3_nt: TGTGCCAGCAGTTACTTCACAGGGCAGGGTGAGCAGTTCTTC
cdr3_aa: CASSYFTGQGEQFF

d_call: -
clone_size: -
cdr3_length: 13
v_call: TRBV18
j_call: TRBJ2-7
cdr3_nt: TGTGCCAGCTCAAAGGATGAAGGAGGCGAGCAGTACTTC
cdr3_aa: CASSKDEGGEQYF

d_call: -
clone_size: -
cdr3_length: 11
v_call: TRBV27
j_call: TRBJ2-7
cdr3_nt: TGTGCCAGCAGTACCCCCTACGAGCAGTACTTC
cdr3_aa: CASSTPYEQYF

d_call: -
clone_size: -
cdr3_length: 13
v_call: TRBV2
j_call: TRBJ2-5
cdr3_nt: TGTGCCAGCAGGATAATAGCGCGAGAGACCCAGTACTTC
cdr3_aa: CASRIIARETQYF

d_call: -
clone_size: once
cdr3_length: 14
v_call: TRBV4-1
j_call: TRBJ2-3
cdr3_nt: TGCGCCAGCAGCCACATAGGGACTACAGATACGCAGTATTTT
cdr3_aa: CASSHIGTTDTQYF

d_call: -
clone_size: -
cdr3_length: 16
v_call: TRBV11-2
j_call: TRBJ2-6
cdr3_nt: TGTGCCAGCAGCCACAGGGTACCCTCTGGGGCCAACGTCCTGACTTTC
cdr3_aa: CASSHRVPSGANVLTF

d_call: TRBD2
clone_size: -
cdr3_length: 15
v_call: TRBV7-8
j_call: TRBJ2-1
cdr3_nt: TGTGCCAGCAGCTCTCGGGGGGGCCTCAACAATGAGCAGTTCTTC
cdr3_aa: CASSSRGGLNNEQFF

d_call: TRBD1
clone_size: once
cdr3_length: 15
v_call: TRBV19
j_call: TRBJ1-1
cdr3_nt: TGTGCCAGTAGTGGTCGAGGGGGCATGAACACTGAAGCTTTCTTT
cdr3_aa: CASSGRGGMNTEAFF

d_call: TRBD1
clone_size: few
cdr3_length: 15
v_call: TRBV9
j_call: TRBJ2-3
cdr3_nt: TGTGCCAGCAGCGTAGCGGGACAGGTAATTGATACGCAGTATTTT
cdr3_aa: CASSVAGQVIDTQYF

d_call: -
clone_size: once
cdr3_length: 12
v_call: TRBV5-1
j_call: TRBJ1-1
cdr3_nt: TGCGCCAGCAGCTTGTTCGGTCCGGAAGCTTTCTTT
cdr3_aa: CASSLFGPEAFF

d_call: TRBD2
clone_size: -
cdr3_length: 16
v_call: TRBV11-2
j_call: TRBJ2-7
cdr3_nt: TGTGCCAGCAGCTTAGATCATATAGGACTAGCCCACGAGCAGTACTTC
cdr3_aa: CASSLDHIGLAHEQYF

d_call: -
clone_size: -
cdr3_length: 18
v_call: TRBV27
j_call: TRBJ2-1
cdr3_nt: TGTGCCAGCAGAAGTTGGCTAGTCGGCGTTGCCTTGTACAATGAGCAGTTCTTC
cdr3_aa: CASRSWLVGVALYNEQFF

d_call: -
clone_size: -
cdr3_length: 12
v_call: TRBV7-6
j_call: TRBJ2-7
cdr3_nt: TGTGCCAGCAGTCGGGCGGAGGGAGAGCAGTACTTC
cdr3_aa: CASSRAEGEQYF

d_call: -
clone_size: -
cdr3_length: 13
v_call: TRBV11-2
j_call: TRBJ1-2
cdr3_nt: TGTGCCAGCAGCGGTTTTGGGGAGTATGGCTACACCTTC
cdr3_aa: CASSGFGEYGYTF

d_call: -
clone_size: -
cdr3_length: 15
v_call: TRBV6-5
j_call: TRBJ1-3
cdr3_nt: TGTGCCAGCAGTTACTCGTCTATCTTTGGAAACACCATATATTTT
cdr3_aa: CASSYSSIFGNTIYF

d_call: TRBD1
clone_size: -
cdr3_length: 14
v_call: TRBV7-7
j_call: TRBJ2-5
cdr3_nt: TGTGCTAGCAGCTTAGCCGGGACAGGAGAGACCCAGTACTTC
cdr3_aa: CASSLAGTGETQYF

d_call: -
clone_size: -
cdr3_length: 15
v_call: TRBV4-3
j_call: TRBJ1-5
cdr3_nt: TGCGCCAGCAGCCAAGACTGGCAGAGCAATCAGCCCCAGCATTTT
cdr3_aa: CASSQDWQSNQPQHF

d_call: -
clone_size: -
cdr3_length: 14
v_call: TRBV4-3
j_call: TRBJ1-2
cdr3_nt: TGCGCCAGCAGCCATCTTCAGGTTGGGTATGGCTACACCTTC
cdr3_aa: CASSHLQVGYGYTF